What follows are 29 T cell receptor beta chains derived from one specimen sequenced in a study of T cell clonotyping in hematopoietic cell transplantation (dated by TCRdb to the early 2020s). The time point label, read with the paper, signifies: 30 days after allo-HCT. Libraries were prepared through the immunoSEQ multiplex PCR assay. TCRdb holds this immuneACCESS table with in-frame rearrangements only. Some clones are missing; in checked studies, unresolved V genes explain under half, and the rest has no known cause. Here the sample has some 14,000 clones; around 98% occur a single time. Of the sample, 4.2% is held by the ten largest clones. This sample comprised peripheral blood mononuclear cells, obtained 30 days after allogeneic stem cell transplant. All receptors come from a female patient aged 50 to 65 who had an allogeneic stem cell transplant from an unrelated donor, so T cells may come from the graft donor. Some clones in this sample may be carry-over from other donors' samples.

In DNA, the CDR3 is TGTGCCAGCAGCTCCGGACCGAACGACGGGGCTTTCTTT. Protein product: CASSSGPNDGAFF. This sequence joins TRBV5-4 and TRBJ1-1; D call uncertain. This CDR3 comprises 13 residues. V lost 3 bases, J lost 11 bases, and 17 bases lay in between. CDR1 SGHNT and CDR2 YYREEE come from the germline V gene (reference sequence).

The chain joins TRBV4-1 to TRBJ1-1, with a tentative D call TRBD1 (5 bases). Germline CDR1 is MGHRA and CDR2 is YSYEKL. With 4 bases removed from V and 1 base from J, the gap between germline ends came to 13 bases. The CDR3 is 15 amino acids. CDR3 in DNA: TGCGCCAGCAGCCTTTGGGTTGGGACGAACACTGAAGCTTTCTTT. Translating gives CASSLWVGTNTEAFF.

The V and J genes are TRBV19 and TRBJ2-5; D possibly uses TRBD1 or TRBD2 (7 bases each). Trimming took off 5 bases at V and 6 bases at J, with 13 bases between the two ends. CDR1 is LNHDA and CDR2 is SQIVND in the germline V gene (reference sequence). The length of the CDR3 is 13 residues. This CDR3 is CASSSGGEKTQYF. The CDR3 DNA reads as TGTGCCAGTAGTTCAGGGGGGGAAAAGACCCAGTACTTC.

The chain has TRBV6-5 and TRBJ2-1; 8 bases agree with TRBD2. Germline V gives CDR1 MNHEY, CDR2 SVGAGI. This CDR3 contains 16 residues. V lost 4 bases and J lost 2; bases outside the gene matches: 7. The CDR3 region is CASSFLAGSPYNEQFF. Here the CDR3 DNA reads TGTGCCAGCAGTTTCTTAGCGGGGAGCCCCTACAATGAGCAGTTCTTC.

This chain links TRBV19 with TRBJ2-3; D ambiguous. The V and J ends lost 5 bases and 0 bases respectively, with 6 bases between them. In germline, CDR1 is LNHDA, CDR2 SQIVND (reference sequence). This CDR3 has 13 residues. CDR3 bases: TGTGCCAGTAGTGAATCTAGCACAGATACGCAGTATTTT. As protein: CASSESSTDTQYF.

The CDR3 reads CAEGDRRATYGYTF. The CDR3 coding sequence is TGTGCCGAGGGGGACAGGCGGGCCACCTATGGCTACACCTTC. The chain joins TRBV19 to TRBJ1-2; 8 bases map to TRBD1. The CDR3 spans 14 residues. From germline, CDR1 is LNHDA and CDR2 SQIVND (reference sequence). The V gene end was trimmed by 11 bases and the J gene end by 4 bases; junction bases not matched to a gene: 12.

The chain employs TRBV25-1 and TRBJ2-1; TRBD2 is a possible D gene (6 bases). This CDR3 comprises 15 residues. In germline, CDR1 is MGHDK, CDR2 SYGVNS. The V end lost 2 bases, the J end lost 3 bases, and 11 bases lay between the germline ends. Here the CDR3 DNA reads TGTGCCAGCAGTGAACCGCGGGGTCGCTACAATGAGCAGTTCTTC. Residues: CASSEPRGRYNEQFF.

This rearrangement joins TRBV25-1 to TRBJ1-5; 12 bases are a match to TRBD1. J was trimmed by 6 bases and V by 8 bases; bases with no gene match: 5. CDR3 length: 14 amino acids. Germline V gene lookup returns CDR1 MGHDK and CDR2 SYGVNS. The chain's CDR3 is CASRGQGASQPQHF. In nucleotides, the CDR3 is TGTGCCAGCCGGGGACAGGGGGCTTCTCAGCCCCAGCATTTT.

The chain joins TRBV6-6 to TRBJ2-2, with 9 bases identical to TRBD1. Germline-derived CDR1 and CDR2 are MNHNY and SVGAGI (reference sequence). The CDR3 covers 16 residues. V was pared by 4 bases and J by 0 bases, with 3 bases of the junction left unmatched. CDR3 nucleotides: TGTGCCAGCAGTTTTGGGACAGGGACGAACACCGGGGAGCTGTTTTTT. It specifies CASSFGTGTNTGELFF.

The rearrangement links TRBV7-2 to TRBJ1-2; D is unclear. Trimming cost V 1 base and J 4 bases, with 13 bases left between them. The germline CDR1 and CDR2 sequences are SGHTA and FQGNSA. This CDR3 contains 15 residues. CDR3 sequence reads: CASSLEGSRIYGYTF. The CDR3, as DNA: TGTGCCAGCAGCTTAGAAGGGTCTAGAATCTATGGCTACACCTTC.

J is TRBJ2-5 and V is TRBV18, with 7 bases lining up with TRBD1. Germline CDR1 is KGHSH and CDR2 is LQKENI. The CDR3 length is 15 residues. The trim removed 3 bases at V and 1 base at J, leaving 5 bases unmatched. The CDR3 sequence: CASSPGTALQETQYF. In nucleotides, the CDR3 is TGTGCCAGCTCACCTGGGACAGCTCTCCAAGAGACCCAGTACTTC.

V is TRBV6-5 and J is TRBJ1-2; D gene ambiguous. The CDR3 extends over 15 amino acids. V gave up 0 bases and J gave up 0 bases, with 8 bases separating them. Germline V lookup: CDR1 MNHEY, CDR2 SVGAGI. CDR3 region: CASSYSGRTNYGYTF. In DNA form, the CDR3 reads TGTGCCAGCAGTTACTCTGGCAGGACTAACTATGGCTACACCTTC.

The V call is TRBV30, the J call TRBJ1-2; 9 nucleotides line up with TRBD1. Germline-derived CDR1 and CDR2 are GTSNPN and SVGIG (reference sequence). The ends lost 2 bases at V and 2 bases at J; junction bases unmatched: 3. The CDR3 length is 14 residues. The CDR3 DNA reads as TGTGCCTGGAGTTATGGGACAGGGAACTATGGCTACACCTTC. This codes for CAWSYGTGNYGYTF.

This clone was seen a single time. V gene TRBV30 combines with J gene TRBJ2-1; D unresolved. From germline, CDR1 is GTSNPN and CDR2 SVGIG (reference sequence). This CDR3 contains 11 residues. V was shortened by 0 bases and J by 9 bases, with 6 bases between the two germline ends. In nucleotides, the CDR3 is TGTGCCTGGAGTGTACGCGTTGAGCAGTTCTTC. Encoded protein: CAWSVRVEQFF.

V is TRBV2 and J is TRBJ1-2; D is uncertain. Germline V gives CDR1 SNHLY, CDR2 FYNNEI. CDR3 length equals 12 residues. Deletions cut 3 bases from V and 2 bases from J, with 4 bases between. DNA for the CDR3: TGTGCCAGCAGTGACCGAAACTATGGCTACACCTTC. It translates to CASSDRNYGYTF.

The V call is TRBV29-1, the J call TRBJ1-2; maybe TRBD1 (6 bases). V lost 5 bases and J lost 4, with 23 bases in between. The CDR3 is 16 amino acids. Germline values: CDR1 SQVTM, CDR2 ANQGSEA. Written as DNA, the CDR3 is TGCAGCGTTCCGTTGCTCACAGGGAAAACTCTCTATGGCTACACCTTC. The encoded protein is CSVPLLTGKTLYGYTF.

This sequence joins TRBV6-5 and TRBJ1-2, with 8 bases lining up with TRBD1. Unmatched junction bases numbered 10, after V lost 2 bases and J lost 5 bases. The CDR3 is 16 residues long. Looked up from germline, CDR1 is MNHEY and CDR2 is SVGAGI. The CDR3 DNA is TGTGCCAGCAGTTACCAGATCGGACAGGGAGAGTATGGCTACACCTTC. Residues: CASSYQIGQGEYGYTF.

V gene TRBV5-1 combines with J gene TRBJ1-5, with unresolved D. The V gene lost 0 bases and the J gene lost 7 bases, with 8 bases spanning the gap. Germline V gives CDR1 SGHRS, CDR2 YFSETQ. CDR3 length equals 13 residues. In DNA, the CDR3 is TGCGCCAGCAGCTTGGGGGTGGCCCAGCCCCAGCATTTT. Amino acids: CASSLGVAQPQHF.

J is TRBJ1-2 and V is TRBV2; TRBD1 is a possible D gene (5 bases). The CDR3 extends over 17 amino acids. From germline, CDR1 is SNHLY and CDR2 FYNNEI. V lost 2 bases, J lost 5 bases, and 21 bases lay in between. The CDR3 DNA reads TGTGCCAGCAGTGAAATGGGGAAAAAGGGGCCCCCTTATGGCTACACCTTC. It is translated as CASSEMGKKGPPYGYTF.

This chain connects TRBV6-5 to TRBJ1-2; TRBD1 might be the D (5 bases). The CDR3 contains 12 residues. V was clipped by 8 bases and J by 6 bases, with 13 bases between them. The V gene's germline CDR1 is MNHEY and CDR2 SVGAGI. The CDR3 loop reads CASGDREHGYTF. In nucleotides, the CDR3 is TGTGCCAGCGGGGACCGAGAACATGGCTACACCTTC.

The chain uses TRBV2 and TRBJ2-4; 8 bases align to TRBD1. The CDR3 covers 17 residues. Germline CDR1 reads SNHLY; CDR2 reads FYNNEI. After removal of 4 bases from V and 0 bases from J, the junction contained 8 bases not matched to a gene. CDR3 DNA: TGTGCCAGCAGTGGTGATGACAGGGGTTTAGCCAAAAACATTCAGTACTTC. This encodes CASSGDDRGLAKNIQYF.

The chain recombines TRBV10-3 with TRBJ2-7; tentatively, D is TRBD2 (6 bases). Germline values: CDR1 ENHRY, CDR2 SYGVKD. This CDR3 is 14 amino acids long. Trimming shortened V by 8 bases and J by 7 bases, and 21 bases separated the two germline ends. The CDR3 spells CAICRDLRSGEQYF. CDR3 in DNA: TGTGCCATCTGTCGGGACTTACGCTCAGGGGAGCAGTACTTC.

This CDR3 is CASSPRQNTEAFF. In DNA form, the CDR3 reads TGTGCCAGTAGTCCCAGGCAAAACACTGAAGCTTTCTTT. The chain has TRBV19 and TRBJ1-1; D not certain. The V and J ends lost 5 bases and 2 bases respectively, with 9 bases between them. The CDR3 has 13 residues. Germline V CDR1 and CDR2: LNHDA, SQIVND (reference sequence).

V and J are TRBV5-5 and TRBJ1-2; unclear D gene. Looked up from germline, CDR1 is SGHKS and CDR2 is YYEKEE (reference sequence). Deletions cut 1 base from V and 8 bases from J, with 12 bases between. The CDR3 runs to 13 residues. CDR3 sequence reads: CASSLTSSTGYTF. The CDR3 nucleotides are TGTGCCAGCAGCTTGACGTCGTCGACGGGCTACACCTTC.

V is TRBV7-8 and J is TRBJ1-1, with D hard to call. This CDR3 has 19 amino acids. CDR1 is SGHVS and CDR2 is FQNEAQ in the germline V gene. The V end was cut by 3 bases, the J end by 0 bases, with 23 bases between. CDR3 DNA sequence: TGTGCCAGCAGCTTCGCCGTCGACGGGGTCCGGCCCCTGAACACTGAAGCTTTCTTT. It translates to CASSFAVDGVRPLNTEAFF.

The sample holds one count of this clone. The V call is TRBV11-2, the J call TRBJ1-1; the D is unclear. The germline CDR1 and CDR2 sequences are SGHAT and FQNNGV. V was trimmed by 7 bases and J by 4 bases, leaving 16 bases between them. This CDR3 spans 14 amino acids. CDR3 sequence: CASTPGVRSTEAFF. CDR3 coding DNA: TGTGCCAGCACCCCAGGAGTAAGGAGCACTGAAGCTTTCTTT. Complete variable domain (other parts from reference TRBV11-2 and TRBJ1-1): EAGVAQSPRYKIIEKRQSVAFWCNPISGHATLYWYQQILGQGPKLLIQFQNNGVVDDSQLPKDRFSAERLKGVDSTLKIQPAKLEDSAVYLCASTPGVRSTEAFFGQGTRLTVV.

The DNA of the CDR3 is TGTGCCAGCAGCCTGGAGGGTGTGGGGTACTATGGCTACACCTTC. It translates to CASSLEGVGYYGYTF. The chain employs TRBV21-1 and TRBJ1-2. TRBV21-1 is marked as a pseudogene. This CDR3 has 15 amino acids.

In this sample, this clone turned up once. This chain connects TRBV30 to TRBJ2-3; TRBD2 agrees at 13 bases. Germline CDR1 and CDR2: GTSNPN and SVGIG (reference sequence). Losses at the gene ends were 3 bases for V and 6 bases for J; bases not matched to a gene: 3. The CDR3 is 14 residues long. CDR3 amino acids: CAWRTSGGVDTQYF. The CDR3 DNA sequence: TGTGCCTGGAGAACTAGCGGGGGGGTGGATACGCAGTATTTT.

The rearrangement joins TRBV10-1 to TRBJ1-5, with unresolved D. The CDR3 contains 12 residues. Trimming removed 10 bases at V and 4 bases at J, with 11 bases between. From germline, CDR1 is WNHNN and CDR2 SYGVQD (reference sequence). The CDR3 loop reads CATRVVNQPQHF. The CDR3 coding sequence is TGCGCCACCCGGGTCGTAAATCAGCCCCAGCATTTT.